Reported below is one T cell receptor (beta chain). What it binds is not known. MiXCR, applied by TCRdb to the reads, yields one record per CDR3 protein. Altogether roughly 500,000 distinct CDR3 sequences are present, 40% to 50% being singletons, with the ten largest covering about 41%. These data belong to a study of T cell repertoires in cytomegalovirus infection. Study-level findings and limits: Identification of carriers of CMV plus the relevant HLA was achieved through cumulative public TCR beta family frequency. Dominating the ex vivo response were HLA-C-restricted CMV-specific TCR beta clonotypes.

Trimming left V 3 bases short and J 6 bases short, with 9 bases between. CDR1 is MNHNY, CDR2 SVGAGI, per germline (reference sequence). The CDR3 spans 13 residues. The sample consisted of cultured PBMCs, taken from culture after CMV antigen stimulation. This clonotype was sampled from a human donor in good health (CMV status not recorded). Some clones in this sample may be carry-over from other donors' samples. The chain uses TRBV6-6 and TRBJ1-5; D call uncertain. The CDR3 nucleotides are TGTGCCAGCAGTTATGGGGTGAGTCAGCCCCAGCATTTT. This encodes CASSYGVSQPQHF.